The following is a T cell receptor beta chain sequence with its context. The data are from a study of T cells in Graves' hyperthyroidism and ophthalmopathy. There were TCR beta CDR3 regions amplified from RNA transcripts. Researchers ran a first-round RT-PCR on the TCR CDR3 using the HTBI primer set. TCRdb recomputed calls from the multiplex PCR reads with MiXCR, one row per CDR3 protein. The repertoire holds approximately 870,000 distinct CDR3 sequences, with about two fifths as singletons. CDR3 length: 15 residues. V shed 2 bases, J shed 5 bases, and the junction held 6 bases outside the gene matches. Absent ophthalmopathy progression within 18 months defined stable Graves' hyperthyroidism. The study enrolled patients aged 18 to 65 with newly diagnosed hyperthyroidism of under 2 months' duration. Clinical symptoms, serum thyroxine and TRAb, thyroid ultrasound and orbital computed tomography were used for the diagnoses.

The genes are TRBV7-1 and TRBJ2-7; TRBD2 aligns across 10 bases. TRBV7-1 is flagged as an ORF with uncertain function. The receptor was derived from a man between 18 and 35 years old with Graves' hyperthyroidism. The sequencing sample was made of blood. The CDR3 DNA reads as TGTGCCAGCAGCTCACCGGGACTAGCGAACGACGAGCAGTACTTC. It encodes CASSSPGLANDEQYF.